This entry describes one T cell receptor beta chain. Germline loops: CDR1 MNHEY, CDR2 SVGEGT. CDR3 length equals 15 residues. V was clipped by 4 bases and J by 5 bases; unmatched bases: 6. This sample is part of a study of blood T cell repertoires in COVID-19. Study context: Italy, Spain and the United States were the sources of the convalescent and acute COVID-19 samples. PBMCs, B-cell-depleted T cells, or T cells were the source of the cDNA or gDNA that made up the material.

Source study methods: From reference gene primer amplification, estimates of nucleated cell counts were derived. Some clones are missing from TCRdb's copy, which holds only in-frame ones; the method was immunoSEQ multiplex PCR. V, J and clone size were drawn from that table, and D and trimming were deduced from the DNA. The repertoire has 100,000 or so clones, around four fifths of them found once; the top ten carry roughly a fifth. The sequence was collected from a woman aged 70-85 years with acute or convalescent COVID-19. The chain recombines TRBV6-2 or TRBV6-3 with TRBJ1-5; 9 bases are a match to TRBD1. Specimen: peripheral blood. The CDR3 region is CASSFTGGGYQPQHF. CDR3 DNA: TGTGCCAGCAGTTTTACAGGGGGCGGTTATCAGCCCCAGCATTTT.